What follows are 30 T cell receptor beta chains derived from one specimen sequenced in a study of blood T cell repertoires in COVID-19. The assay was immunoSEQ multiplex PCR, and TCRdb's table has in-frame clones only and misses some. Of about 420,000 clones listed, over 85% are singletons. Specimen: peripheral blood. The receptors stem from a man aged 18 to 30 with COVID-19, enrolled during active disease.

The CDR3 coding sequence is TGTGCCAGCAGATTTTCTACAGGGGCGCATACGCAGTATTTT. Protein product: CASRFSTGAHTQYF. V and J are TRBV27 and TRBJ2-3, with 7 bases matching TRBD1. Germline V gives CDR1 MNHEY, CDR2 SMNVEV (reference sequence). The CDR3 spans 14 residues. Trimming cost V 6 bases and J 7 bases; bases outside gene matches: 10.

The V and J genes are TRBV5-1 and TRBJ2-7, with D possibly TRBD1 on 6 matching bases. Trimming stripped 2 bases from V and 7 bases from J, with 19 bases between. CDR3 size: 15 residues. The germline CDR1 and CDR2 sequences are SGHRS and YFSETQ. The CDR3: CASSFGDKALWEQYF. The CDR3 DNA is TGCGCCAGCAGCTTTGGGGACAAAGCCCTTTGGGAGCAGTACTTC.

The chain uses TRBV12-5 and TRBJ2-1; weak D call: TRBD1 (5 bases). CDR1 and CDR2 from the germline V gene are LGHNT and FRNRAP. Trimming took 7 bases from V and 6 from J, leaving 13 bases between them. The CDR3 consists of 13 residues. The CDR3 DNA follows: TGTGCTAGTGTCGATGACAGTCTCAATGAGCAGTTCTTC. Translating it yields CASVDDSLNEQFF.

The genes are TRBV30 and TRBJ2-6; tentatively, D is TRBD1 (6 bases). Per germline, CDR1 GTSNPN and CDR2 SVGIG (reference sequence). V lost 6 bases to trimming and J lost 9 bases, with 18 bases between them. This CDR3 has 14 residues. The chain's CDR3 is CACLTGVAFNVLTF. The DNA for the CDR3 is TGTGCCTGCCTGACAGGAGTGGCCTTCAACGTCCTGACTTTC.

The count of this clone is one. The rearrangement uses TRBV6-5 and TRBJ2-3, with D perhaps TRBD1 (6 bases). Trimming removed 5 bases from V and 2 bases from J, with 14 bases in between. Germline CDR1 MNHEY, CDR2 SVGAGI. The CDR3 length is 15 residues. CDR3 sequence: CASSPQGSDTDTQYF. The CDR3 nucleotides read TGTGCCAGCAGTCCCCAGGGGTCCGACACAGATACGCAGTATTTT.

This clone was recorded once. The chain has TRBV6-5 and TRBJ1-1; D not certain. The CDR3 loop spans 11 amino acids. V was trimmed by 7 bases and J by 2 bases, leaving 5 bases between them. The germline V gene encodes CDR1 MNHEY and CDR2 SVGAGI. In DNA, the CDR3 is TGTGCCAGCAATCTAAACACTGAAGCTTTCTTT. Its protein is CASNLNTEAFF.

The V and J genes are TRBV18 and TRBJ2-3; D perhaps matches TRBD1 (6 bases). Trimming removed 4 bases from V and 4 bases from J, with 15 bases in between. Germline assignment: CDR1 KGHSH and CDR2 LQKENI. The CDR3 totals 15 residues. The CDR3 region has the DNA TGTGCCAGCTCACGTACGAGGGGGTTGGCAGATACGCAGTATTTT. Protein: CASSRTRGLADTQYF.

The chain recombines TRBV5-4 with TRBJ1-2; TRBD1 aligns across 7 bases. CDR1 and CDR2 from the germline V gene are SGHNT and YYREEE (reference sequence). CDR3 length equals 17 residues. Unmatched junction bases numbered 16, after V lost 6 bases and J lost 2 bases. The CDR3 nucleotides are TGTGCCAGCACCTTCGGTGGAGTAACAGGGGACAACTATGGCTACACCTTC. Protein: CASTFGGVTGDNYGYTF.

The chain carries TRBV3-1 (or the pseudogene TRBV3-2) and TRBJ2-4; 8 bases fit TRBD2. V was clipped by 4 bases and J by 0 bases; unmatched bases: 11. This CDR3 is built from 18 residues. Per the germline V gene, CDR1 is LGHDT and CDR2 is YNNKEL (reference sequence). Here the CDR3 reads CASSRGTRPHIAKNIQYF. The CDR3 region has the DNA TGTGCCAGCAGCCGGGGGACTAGGCCCCATATAGCCAAAAACATTCAGTACTTC.

The V gene is TRBV6-6, the J gene TRBJ1-5; no definite D call. CDR1 is MNHNY and CDR2 is SVGAGI in the germline V gene (reference sequence). Deletions cut 6 bases from V and 4 bases from J, with 13 bases between. The CDR3 length is 14 residues. CDR3 coding DNA: TGTGCCAGCAGGGACTCGGGGAGAAATCAGCCCCAGCATTTT. It is translated as CASRDSGRNQPQHF.

V usage is TRBV7-2 and J usage is TRBJ2-3; D gene ambiguous. From germline, CDR1 is SGHTA and CDR2 FQGNSA. With 2 bases removed from V and 4 bases from J, the gap between germline ends came to 10 bases. The CDR3 loop spans 14 amino acids. The CDR3 region has the DNA TGTGCCAGCAGCTTAATGCCTAGTTCAGATACGCAGTATTTT. Translated, it gives CASSLMPSSDTQYF.

V usage is TRBV2 and J usage is TRBJ1-3; D might be TRBD1 (5 bases). V lost 5 bases, J lost 0 bases, and 8 bases lay in between. Germline values: CDR1 SNHLY, CDR2 FYNNEI. The CDR3 runs to 14 residues. The CDR3 region has the DNA TGTGCCAGCAGTCGAGACAGCTCTGGAAACACCATATATTTT. Translating gives CASSRDSSGNTIYF.

The chain has TRBV27 and TRBJ2-2; 7 bases align to TRBD1. Germline CDR1 MNHEY, CDR2 SMNVEV (reference sequence). The V and J ends lost 4 bases and 6 bases, in that order; junction bases with no gene match: 14. CDR3 length: 17 amino acids. The DNA for the CDR3 is TGTGCCAGCAGTTCCAAACCCGACAGGGCTGCGGCCGGGGAGCTGTTTTTT. It codes for CASSSKPDRAAAGELFF.

The chain recombines TRBV7-9 with TRBJ2-7; D is perhaps TRBD1 (6 bases). Trimming took 3 bases from V and 5 from J, leaving 11 bases between them. This CDR3 has 13 residues. In germline, CDR1 is SEHNR, CDR2 FQNEAQ (reference sequence). CDR3 loop: CASSLVQGDEQYF. The CDR3 DNA reads as TGTGCCAGCAGCTTGGTACAGGGCGACGAGCAGTACTTC.

The chain couples TRBV2 to TRBJ1-5; 8 nucleotides align to TRBD1. J lost 4 bases, V lost 7 bases, and 9 bases had no gene match. The CDR3 is made up of 15 amino acids. Germline values: CDR1 SNHLY, CDR2 FYNNEI. CDR3 nucleotides: TGTGCCAGCACTAGAGAACAGGGGGGGAATCAGCCCCAGCATTTT. Protein: CASTREQGGNQPQHF.

The J gene is TRBJ2-5, the V gene TRBV2; TRBD2 matches 9 bases. CDR1 SNHLY and CDR2 FYNNEI come from the germline V gene. CDR3 length: 13 residues. With 11 bases clipped from V and 5 bases from J, the junction kept 9 bases outside the gene matches. The CDR3 sequence: CAGEAGGGETQYF. CDR3 DNA: TGTGCCGGAGAAGCGGGGGGAGGCGAGACCCAGTACTTC.

The rearrangement links TRBV19 to TRBJ2-1, with a weak D call TRBD1 (6 bases). The germline CDR1 and CDR2 sequences are LNHDA and SQIVND (reference sequence). V was shortened by 4 bases and J by 9 bases, with 10 bases between the two germline ends. This CDR3 spans 12 amino acids. For the CDR3, the DNA is TGTGCCAGTAGTACCAGGGGATTTGAGCAGTTCTTC. Its translation: CASSTRGFEQFF. Supplemented by reference TRBV19 and TRBJ2-1, the full variable domain reads DGGITQSPKYLFRKEGQNVTLSCEQNLNHDAMYWYRQDPGQGLRLIYYSQIVNDFQKGDIAEGYSVSREKKESFPLTVTSAQKNPTAFYLCASSTRGFEQFFGPGTRLTVL.

The rearrangement joins TRBV5-1 to TRBJ2-3, with TRBD1 matching 8 bases. The CDR3 covers 16 residues. Germline-derived CDR1 and CDR2 are SGHRS and YFSETQ. V lost 3 bases and J lost 0; bases outside the gene matches: 6. The CDR3 DNA sequence: TGCGCCAGCAGCTGGGACAGGATATCAAGCACAGATACGCAGTATTTT. Its translation: CASSWDRISSTDTQYF.

The J gene is TRBJ1-2, the V gene TRBV5-1; tentative D call: TRBD1 (5 bases). With 0 bases removed from V and 3 bases from J, the gap between germline ends came to 12 bases. This CDR3 spans 15 amino acids. Germline values: CDR1 SGHRS, CDR2 YFSETQ. CDR3 region: CASSLARGLDYGYTF. CDR3 coding DNA: TGCGCCAGCAGCTTGGCTAGGGGTCTGGACTATGGCTACACCTTC.

The sample holds one count of this clone. The genes are TRBV19 and TRBJ2-3; 8 bases line up with TRBD2. CDR3 length equals 14 residues. Germline CDR1 LNHDA, CDR2 SQIVND (reference sequence). V dropped 3 bases and J dropped 11; count of bases not matched to a gene: 10. This CDR3 is CASSIGREGLEQYF. CDR3 nucleotide sequence: TGTGCCAGTAGTATTGGTCGGGAGGGCTTAGAGCAGTATTTT.

V and J are TRBV18 and TRBJ2-5; 10 positions agree with TRBD2. V lost 4 bases to trimming and J lost 7 bases; unmatched junction nucleotides: 9. CDR1 and CDR2 (germline): KGHSH, LQKENI. This CDR3 contains 15 residues. The DNA for the CDR3 is TGTGCCAGCTCACAAGGAAGCGGGAGGGCCGGGACCCAGTACTTC. Protein sequence: CASSQGSGRAGTQYF.

The rearrangement links TRBV19 to TRBJ2-1; 9 bases are shared with TRBD1. This CDR3 is 14 amino acids long. CDR1 is LNHDA, CDR2 SQIVND, per germline (reference sequence). J gave up 5 bases and V 6 bases, and 5 bases lay outside the gene matches. The CDR3 sequence: CASRGQGENNEQFF. The CDR3 nucleotides read TGTGCCAGTAGGGGACAGGGAGAAAACAATGAGCAGTTCTTC.

The chain is built from TRBV3-1 (or the pseudogene TRBV3-2) and TRBJ1-4; D is unresolved. V lost 2 bases and J 5 bases, leaving 15 bases between the germline ends. CDR1 is LGHDT, CDR2 YNNKEL, per germline (reference sequence). This CDR3 has 16 amino acids. CDR3: CASSQSDTVRNEKLFF. The CDR3 DNA reads as TGTGCCAGCAGCCAAAGTGATACAGTGAGAAATGAAAAACTGTTTTTT.

The CDR3 bases are TGCGCCAGCAGTCACAGAGACCGGGACAGGGTCGATGAAAAACTGTTTTTT. Protein sequence: CASSHRDRDRVDEKLFF. The chain joins TRBV23-1 to TRBJ1-4; 9 nucleotides agree with TRBD1. TRBV23-1 falls under the ORF class, with uncertain function. V dropped 3 bases and J dropped 6; count of bases not matched to a gene: 11. This CDR3 is built from 17 residues.

The chain carries TRBV12-5 and TRBJ1-5; D is possibly TRBD1 (6 bases). Trimming cost V 0 bases and J 5 bases, with 17 bases left between them. Germline values: CDR1 LGHNT, CDR2 FRNRAP. The CDR3 loop spans 17 amino acids. The CDR3 coding sequence is TGTGCTAGTGGTTTGGTTCGCCTAGGACAGAATTATCAGCCCCAGCATTTT. This sequence encodes CASGLVRLGQNYQPQHF. Variable domain in full (rest from reference TRBV12-5 and TRBJ1-5): DARVTQTPRHKVTEMGQEVTMRCQPILGHNTVFWYRQTMMQGLELLAYFRNRAPLDDSGMPKDRFSAEMPDATLATLKIQPSEPRDSAVYFCASGLVRLGQNYQPQHFGDGTRLSIL.

The chain combines TRBV27 with TRBJ1-6; possibly TRBD1 for D (5 bases). The V gene lost 4 bases and the J gene lost 9 bases, with 10 bases spanning the gap. CDR1 and CDR2 (germline): MNHEY, SMNVEV (reference sequence). This CDR3 is built from 13 residues. DNA for the CDR3: TGTGCCAGCAGTTGGCAGGGAGGTTCACCCCTCCACTTT. Encoded protein: CASSWQGGSPLHF.

V and J are TRBV13 and TRBJ2-1; 12 nucleotides agree with TRBD2. The V gene's germline CDR1 is PRHDT and CDR2 FYEKMQ (reference sequence). J lost 8 bases, V lost 4 bases, and 12 bases had no gene match. The length of the CDR3 is 17 residues. CDR3 bases: TGTGCCAGCAGCTGGGGATTACTAGCGGGAGGAGGGGATGAGCAGTTCTTC. It translates to CASSWGLLAGGGDEQFF.

This chain uses TRBV11-2 with TRBJ2-2; a possible D gene is TRBD2 (7 bases). Germline-derived CDR1 and CDR2 are SGHAT and FQNNGV. The CDR3 has 15 amino acids. The V gene lost 5 bases and the J gene lost 9 bases, with 19 bases spanning the gap. CDR3 DNA: TGTGCCAGCAGCCCAGCGGGGACACCCTACCGGGAGCTGTTTTTT. This encodes CASSPAGTPYRELFF. Together with reference TRBV11-2 and TRBJ2-2, the CDR3 gives the full variable domain: EAGVAQSPRYKIIEKRQSVAFWCNPISGHATLYWYQQILGQGPKLLIQFQNNGVVDDSQLPKDRFSAERLKGVDSTLKIQPAKLEDSAVYLCASSPAGTPYRELFFGEGSRLTVL.

The rearrangement uses TRBV5-1 and TRBJ2-7; D might be TRBD2 (7 bases). The V gene lost 4 bases and the J gene lost 0 bases, with 17 bases spanning the gap. The CDR3 runs 16 residues. The germline V gene has CDR1 SGHRS and CDR2 YFSETQ. In DNA, the CDR3 is TGCGCCAGCAGCGTAAGGGGGGGGGACCCCTCCTACGAGCAGTACTTC. Translating it yields CASSVRGGDPSYEQYF.

This sequence joins TRBV5-1 and TRBJ2-1; D may be TRBD2 (6 bases). Germline V lookup: CDR1 SGHRS, CDR2 YFSETQ. The CDR3 is 13 amino acids. The V gene lost 0 bases and the J gene lost 10 bases, with 11 bases spanning the gap. CDR3 sequence (DNA): TGCGCCAGCAGCTTGGCGCGGGGAGGCGAGCAGTTCTTC. Its protein is CASSLARGGEQFF.